The text below deals with one T cell receptor (beta chain). The authors' processing: Reference gene primer amplification gave nucleated cell count estimates. The assay was immunoSEQ multiplex PCR, and TCRdb's table has in-frame clones only and misses some. D and trimming come from the DNA, and the V and J calls and clone size come from that table. The sample has 75,000 to 100,000 clones; around 85% are singletons. This specimen comes from a study of blood T cell repertoires in COVID-19. From germline, CDR1 is SGHAT and CDR2 FQNNGV. The CDR3 is 14 amino acids. Trimming took 4 bases from V and 9 from J, leaving 13 bases between them.

This chain connects TRBV11-2 to TRBJ1-6; possibly TRBD1 for D (6 bases). Sequenced input: peripheral blood. This TCR was recovered from a woman aged 80 or older with acute or convalescent COVID-19. Here the CDR3 DNA reads TGTGCCAGCAGCTCCTCGATAGGGGGTTCACCCCTCCACTTT. Translating gives CASSSSIGGSPLHF. Using reference TRBV11-2 and TRBJ1-6 for the parts outside the CDR3, the full variable domain is EAGVAQSPRYKIIEKRQSVAFWCNPISGHATLYWYQQILGQGPKLLIQFQNNGVVDDSQLPKDRFSAERLKGVDSTLKIQPAKLEDSAVYLCASSSSIGGSPLHFGNGTRLTVT.